These 18 T cell receptor beta chains were sequenced from one sample in a study of T-cell memory formation after mild COVID-19. TCRdb fed the 5' RACE reads into MiXCR, producing one record per CDR3 protein. Seen here are about 350,000 distinct CDR3 sequences, roughly 15% observed once, and the top ten hold 20% to 25%. Sequences were obtained from PBMCs or a T cell subset sorted from them (not recorded which). All receptors derive from a man aged 18 to 30 who had mild COVID-19 (a few samples of this study predate the infection). Cell type and time point are not known.

The CDR3 spells CASTRVRGGDSPLHF. The CDR3 DNA reads TGTGCCAGCACCCGGGTCCGAGGTGGCGATTCACCCCTCCACTTT. The chain has TRBV6-5 and TRBJ1-6; unclear D gene. There are 15 residues in the CDR3. The germline V gene encodes CDR1 MNHEY and CDR2 SVGAGI. V was pared by 7 bases and J by 8 bases, with 18 bases between.

This clonotype was observed at least ten times. The rearrangement joins TRBV7-3 to TRBJ2-3; D might be TRBD2 (6 bases). The CDR3 sequence is 14 residues long. The germline V gene encodes CDR1 SGHTA and CDR2 FQGTGA. V was clipped by 2 bases and J by 0 bases, with 6 bases between them. This CDR3 is CASSLGTSTDTQYF. The CDR3 nucleotides read TGTGCCAGCAGCTTAGGGACTAGCACAGATACGCAGTATTTT.

Of note for this clonotype: One junction end does not reproduce the germline sequence, and a read error may be involved. The rearrangement uses TRBV5-5 and TRBJ2-5, with TRBD1 matching 8 bases. CDR3 length: 12 residues. Germline assignment: CDR1 SGHKS and CDR2 YYEKEE (reference sequence). The chain's CDR3 is CASSQGARLGDF. In nucleotides, the CDR3 is TGTGCCAGCAGCCAGGGGGCGAGACTGGGAGACTTC. Full variable domain (missing parts from reference TRBV5-5 and TRBJ2-5): DAGVTQSPTHLIKTRGQQVTLRCSPISGHKSVSWYQQVLGQGPQFIFQYYEKEERGRGNFPDRFSARQFPNYSSELNVNALLLGDSALYLCASSQGARLGDFGPGTRLLVL.

This clonotype occurred many times. The chain uses TRBV7-9 and TRBJ2-7, with a tentative D call TRBD1 (6 bases). Germline V gives CDR1 SEHNR, CDR2 FQNEAQ (reference sequence). The V and J ends lost 5 bases and 3 bases respectively, with 17 bases between them. The CDR3 consists of 15 residues. CDR3 residues: CASSQSQGRYYEQYV. The DNA for the CDR3 is TGTGCCAGCAGCCAAAGCCAGGGGCGCTACTACGAGCAGTACGTC.

This clonotype has only a few counts. The chain carries TRBV6-5 and TRBJ1-1; 9 bases align to TRBD1. V was pared by 4 bases and J by 6 bases, with 6 bases of the junction left unmatched. Germline V gene sequence: CDR1 MNHEY, CDR2 SVGAGI. CDR3 length: 14 amino acids. CDR3 residues: CASSLQGALAEAFF. CDR3 DNA sequence: TGTGCCAGCAGTTTACAGGGGGCGCTTGCTGAAGCTTTCTTT.

This clonotype showed up just a few times. This sequence joins TRBV10-3 and TRBJ1-1; TRBD1 might be the D (5 bases). Germline V gene data show CDR1 as ENHRY and CDR2 as SYGVKD. V lost 9 bases and J lost 4, with 42 bases in between. CDR3 size: 22 residues. The CDR3 loop reads CAMGETGPKVGQGIIEVTEAFF. The DNA for the CDR3 is TGTGCCATGGGGGAGACGGGCCCAAAAGTCGGGCAGGGAATAATCGAGGTCACTGAAGCTTTCTTT.

This clonotype has more than one count but fewer than ten. V is TRBV20-1 and J is TRBJ2-3, with D unclear. The V and J ends lost 2 bases and 1 base respectively, with 16 bases between them. There are 16 residues in the CDR3. In germline, CDR1 is DFQATT, CDR2 SNEGSKA (reference sequence). The CDR3 nucleotides are TGCAGTGCTAGAAGAGGCCTCCAAATACGCACAGATACGCAGTATTTT. Translated: CSARRGLQIRTDTQYF.

This chain uses TRBV18 with TRBJ1-2, with D hard to call. V lost 0 bases and J 2 bases, leaving 10 bases between the germline ends. The germline gives CDR1 KGHSH, CDR2 LQKENI. CDR3 length equals 15 residues. The CDR3 sequence: CASSPPVSRNYGYTF. The DNA of the CDR3 is TGTGCCAGCTCACCACCGGTTTCGAGAAACTATGGCTACACCTTC.

This clonotype was observed a handful of times. The chain uses TRBV7-9 and TRBJ2-6; maybe TRBD2 (6 bases). This CDR3 is built from 17 residues. CDR1 is SEHNR and CDR2 is FQNEAQ in the germline V gene (reference sequence). V was pared by 3 bases and J by 0 bases, with 12 bases between. The CDR3 reads CASSLAGGTSGANVLTF. As DNA, the CDR3 is TGTGCCAGCAGCTTGGCTGGGGGGACCTCTGGGGCCAACGTCCTGACTTTC.

This clonotype was recorded a few times. CDR3 nucleotides: TGCGCCAGCAGCTTGGCCGGGGACGAGCAGTACGTC. Protein sequence: CASSLAGDEQYV. The chain recombines TRBV5-1 with TRBJ2-7; weak D call: TRBD2 (5 bases). V was clipped by 0 bases and J by 5 bases, with 6 bases between them. The germline CDR1 and CDR2 sequences are SGHRS and YFSETQ. The CDR3 has 12 residues.

The chain has TRBV19 and TRBJ1-5, with unresolved D. V lost 9 bases, J lost 0 bases, and 9 bases lay in between. Germline lookup yields CDR1 LNHDA and CDR2 SQIVND (reference sequence). This CDR3 spans 13 amino acids. The CDR3 sequence: CASGVYSNQPQHF. In DNA, the CDR3 is TGTGCCAGCGGGGTTTATAGCAATCAGCCCCAGCATTTT.

In this sample, this clonotype turned up a few times. The chain joins TRBV7-9 to TRBJ1-1; D might be TRBD1 (6 bases). Germline loops: CDR1 SEHNR, CDR2 FQNEAQ (reference sequence). V was clipped by 5 bases and J by 4 bases, with 14 bases between them. CDR3 length: 14 amino acids. The CDR3, as DNA: TGTGCCAGCAGCATTTACACAGGGTTCACTGAAGCTTTCTTT. Amino acids: CASSIYTGFTEAFF. The whole variable domain, filled in from reference TRBV7-9 and TRBJ1-1, reads DTGVSQNPRHKITKRGQNVTFRCDPISEHNRLYWYRQTLGQGPEFLTYFQNEAQLEKSRLLSDRFSAERPKGSFSTLEIQRTEQGDSAMYLCASSIYTGFTEAFFGQGTRLTVV.

This clonotype was detected a few times. V and J are TRBV7-2 and TRBJ1-4; TRBD1 aligns across 10 bases. Trimming took 3 bases from V and 4 from J; bases not matched to a gene: 2. The CDR3 consists of 15 residues. Germline V gene sequence: CDR1 SGHTA, CDR2 FQGNSA. The chain's CDR3 is CASSLRDRGNEKLFF. The DNA for the CDR3 is TGTGCCAGCAGCTTGCGGGACAGGGGTAATGAAAAACTGTTTTTT.

The V call is TRBV2, the J call TRBJ2-1; 7 bases map to TRBD2. Germline V gene sequence: CDR1 SNHLY, CDR2 FYNNEI. The CDR3 runs to 12 residues. The CDR3 spells CAAGTTYNEQFF. The CDR3 DNA is TGTGCAGCCGGGACTACCTACAATGAGCAGTTCTTC.

The chain carries TRBV7-9 and TRBJ2-4, with TRBD1 matching over 10 bases. V lost 5 bases and J lost 0; bases outside the gene matches: 13. Germline values: CDR1 SEHNR, CDR2 FQNEAQ (reference sequence). This CDR3 comprises 19 residues. The CDR3 loop reads CASSQPGQGISLAKNIQYF. The CDR3 nucleotides read TGTGCCAGCAGCCAGCCGGGACAGGGGATTTCTCTAGCCAAAAACATTCAGTACTTC.

This clonotype was recorded a few times. The chain has TRBV3-1 and TRBJ2-7, with D perhaps TRBD1 or TRBD2 (6 bases each). Germline CDR1 and CDR2: LGHDT and YNNKEL (reference sequence). CDR3 length: 15 residues. Trimming pared 0 bases from V and 1 base from J, leaving 10 bases between. The CDR3 DNA reads as TGTGCCAGCAGCCAAGACGTAGGGGGGTCCTACGAGCAGTACGTC. Amino acid sequence: CASSQDVGGSYEQYV.

CDR3 bases: TGCGCCAGCAGCCAAGATTGGATAGCGGGGGGTTCCTACGAGCAGTACTTC. It yields the protein CASSQDWIAGGSYEQYF. This chain links TRBV4-3 with TRBJ2-7; 10 nucleotides agree with TRBD2. Germline V gene sequence: CDR1 LGHNA, CDR2 YSLEER. Trimming removed 0 bases from V and 1 base from J; junction bases left unmatched: 6. The CDR3 totals 17 residues.

The rearrangement links TRBV20-1 to TRBJ2-3, with no clear D. This CDR3 is built from 12 residues. V lost 2 bases to trimming and J lost 4 bases, with 7 bases between them. Germline CDR1 and CDR2: DFQATT and SNEGSKA (reference sequence). The CDR3 loop is CSARRPADTQYF. The CDR3 region has the DNA TGCAGTGCTAGAAGGCCCGCAGATACGCAGTATTTT.